This TCR beta chain was captured in a study of blood T cell repertoires in COVID-19. As for the study in general: Specimens from acute and convalescent COVID-19 originated in the United States, Italy and Spain. From T cells, B-cell-depleted T cells, or PBMCs came the material, which was cDNA or gDNA.

Per the authors' pipeline: Using reference gene primer amplification, nucleated cell counts were estimated. Sequencing was performed with immunoSEQ multiplex PCR; in TCRdb, only in-frame clones are kept and a portion is missing. Clone size and V and J calls were adopted from that table, with D and trimming inferred from the DNA. In the table there are 40,000 to 60,000 clones, 68% of which are singletons. This CDR3 comprises 12 residues. V lost 0 bases and J 6 bases, leaving 5 bases between the germline ends. Germline V lookup: CDR1 KGHDR, CDR2 SFDVKD. The sequencing sample was made of peripheral blood. J is TRBJ2-7 and V is TRBV24-1; D gene uncertain. This TCR came from a woman aged 70 to 79 with acute or convalescent COVID-19. This CDR3 is CATSDLFSEQYF. As DNA, the CDR3 is TGTGCCACCAGTGATTTGTTTAGCGAGCAGTACTTC.